These 29 T cell receptor beta chains were sequenced from one sample in a study of PD-1 and CTLA-4 blockade in melanoma. The table came from immunoSEQ multiplex PCR; TCRdb's copy has only in-frame clones and leaves some out. The data show 15,000 to 20,000 clones, over 65% seen once. The source material was CD8+ T cells from peripheral blood, sampled before anti-PD-1 treatment. The receptors derive from a human donor with melanoma.

This rearrangement joins TRBV30 to TRBJ2-5; 9 nucleotides agree with TRBD2. CDR1 is GTSNPN and CDR2 is SVGIG in the germline V gene (reference sequence). The CDR3 is 15 residues long. V was pared by 0 bases and J by 4 bases, with 6 bases of the junction left unmatched. The CDR3 reads CAWSVLRGGLETQYF. The CDR3, as DNA: TGTGCCTGGAGTGTATTGCGGGGGGGCTTAGAGACCCAGTACTTC. The full variable domain, its missing parts supplied by reference TRBV30 and TRBJ2-5, is SQTIHQWPATLVQPVGSPLSLECTVEGTSNPNLYWYRQAAGRGLQLLFYSVGIGQISSEVPQNLSASRPQDRQFILSSKKLLLSDSGFYLCAWSVLRGGLETQYFGPGTRLLVL.

This clone was seen only a few times. The V and J genes are TRBV3-1 (or the pseudogene TRBV3-2) and TRBJ1-6; a possible D gene is TRBD1 (5 bases). Trimming removed 0 bases at V and 3 bases at J, with 12 bases between. The CDR3 loop spans 17 amino acids. Germline V gene sequence: CDR1 LGHDT, CDR2 YNNKEL (reference sequence). The CDR3: CASSQDRGGGYNSPLHF. CDR3 in DNA: TGTGCCAGCAGCCAAGATCGGGGGGGAGGCTATAATTCACCCCTCCACTTT.

The CDR3 spells CASSLAGANTEAFF. Written as DNA, the CDR3 is TGTGCCAGCAGCCTTGCAGGAGCAAACACTGAAGCTTTCTTT. The chain has TRBV14 and TRBJ1-1; D gene ambiguous. V gave up 4 bases and J gave up 2 bases, with 11 bases separating them. This CDR3 contains 14 residues. The germline V gene has CDR1 SGHDN and CDR2 FVKESK.

The chain couples TRBV11-3 to TRBJ2-1; TRBD2 is a possible D gene (5 bases). Germline values: CDR1 SGHNT, CDR2 YENEEA. The CDR3 is 15 amino acids. The V gene lost 5 bases and the J gene lost 2 bases, with 13 bases spanning the gap. In DNA form, the CDR3 reads TGTGCCAGCAGCCCGGGATTTCTTACCTACAATGAGCAGTTCTTC. Translated, it gives CASSPGFLTYNEQFF.

The chain couples TRBV7-9 to TRBJ1-2; D is perhaps TRBD1 (6 bases). The CDR3 has 12 amino acids. Germline-derived CDR1 and CDR2 are SEHNR and FQNEAQ (reference sequence). Trimming took 1 base from V and 8 from J, leaving 8 bases between them. The CDR3 DNA is TGTGCCAGCAGCTTAGAGGGGGGCGGCTACACCTTC. This gives the protein CASSLEGGGYTF. The variable domain in full, with the rest retrieved from reference TRBV7-9 and TRBJ1-2, is DTGVSQNPRHKITKRGQNVTFRCDPISEHNRLYWYRQTLGQGPEFLTYFQNEAQLEKSRLLSDRFSAERPKGSFSTLEIQRTEQGDSAMYLCASSLEGGGYTFGSGTRLTVV.

The chain recombines TRBV12-5 with TRBJ2-3; 10 bases map to TRBD2. The CDR3 has 16 amino acids. The ends lost 0 bases at V and 5 bases at J; junction bases unmatched: 5. CDR1 LGHNT and CDR2 FRNRAP come from the germline V gene. For the CDR3, the DNA is TGTGCTAGTGGTTTGGTTCTAGCGGGAGATCGAGATACGCAGTATTTT. Residues: CASGLVLAGDRDTQYF.

The chain links TRBV3-1 (or the pseudogene TRBV3-2) to TRBJ2-3; TRBD2 is a possible D gene (5 bases). Trimming removed 2 bases at V and 2 bases at J, with 11 bases between. The CDR3 loop spans 15 amino acids. Germline loops: CDR1 LGHDT, CDR2 YNNKEL (reference sequence). The CDR3 nucleotides are TGTGCCAGCAGCCAATCCCAGCGGCCCACAGATACGCAGTATTTT. It yields the protein CASSQSQRPTDTQYF.

V and J are TRBV7-9 and TRBJ1-3; TRBD1 matches at 9 bases. The V and J ends lost 2 bases and 6 bases, in that order; junction bases with no gene match: 8. Looked up from germline, CDR1 is SEHNR and CDR2 is FQNEAQ (reference sequence). CDR3 length: 16 residues. This chain's CDR3 is CASSLPRGQGINTIYF. The CDR3 nucleotides read TGTGCCAGCAGCTTACCTCGAGGACAGGGGATAAACACCATATATTTT.

V usage is TRBV7-9 and J usage is TRBJ1-3; TRBD1 matches at 9 bases. V gave up 6 bases and J gave up 4 bases; unmatched junction bases: 13. The CDR3 is 17 residues long. CDR1 and CDR2 (germline): SEHNR, FQNEAQ (reference sequence). This chain's CDR3 is CASRKPPGTGFGNTIYF. The CDR3 bases are TGTGCCAGCAGAAAACCCCCCGGGACAGGGTTCGGAAACACCATATATTTT.

The chain employs TRBV6-2 or TRBV6-3 and TRBJ2-1; TRBD1 matches at 8 bases. Germline-derived CDR1 and CDR2 are MNHEY and SVGEGT. Germline trimming cut 2 bases from V and 8 bases from J; bases unmatched to any gene: 5. The CDR3 spans 14 residues. The CDR3 coding sequence is TGTGCCAGCAGTTACGTACAGGGGGTCGATGAGCAGTTCTTC. It yields the protein CASSYVQGVDEQFF.

This clone was counted once. The chain carries TRBV5-1 and TRBJ2-7; 14 nucleotides agree with TRBD2. V was pared by 4 bases and J by 6 bases, with 12 bases of the junction left unmatched. The germline V gene has CDR1 SGHRS and CDR2 YFSETQ. The CDR3 runs 17 residues. DNA of the CDR3: TGCGCCAGCAGCCCGGGGACTAGCGGGAGCTCCGGTTTCGAGCAGTACTTC. Its translation is CASSPGTSGSSGFEQYF.

There are a few counts of this clone. The rearrangement joins TRBV6-5 to TRBJ2-7; 8 bases fit TRBD1. V lost 2 bases, J lost 7 bases, and 10 bases stayed unmatched. The CDR3 covers 15 residues. Germline V gives CDR1 MNHEY, CDR2 SVGAGI. The CDR3 protein is CASSYGGQAFSEQYF. The CDR3 coding sequence is TGTGCCAGCAGTTACGGGGGACAGGCTTTCTCGGAGCAGTACTTC.

The chain uses TRBV5-1 and TRBJ2-7; 10 bases are a match to TRBD1. The length of the CDR3 is 14 residues. CDR1 and CDR2 from the germline V gene are SGHRS and YFSETQ. V was pared by 5 bases and J by 2 bases, with 4 bases of the junction left unmatched. The CDR3 loop reads CASRIGTGAYEQYF. The DNA for the CDR3 is TGCGCCAGCAGAATCGGGACAGGGGCCTACGAGCAGTACTTC.

The gene calls are TRBV28 and TRBJ1-2; 8 nucleotides align to TRBD1. Trimming took 4 bases from V and 5 from J; bases not matched to a gene: 6. The CDR3 spans 14 residues. Germline V gene sequence: CDR1 MDHEN, CDR2 SYDVKM. The CDR3 DNA reads TGTGCCAGCAGTTACGGACAGGGTCGGTATGGCTACACCTTC. Translation gives CASSYGQGRYGYTF.

The chain has TRBV5-4 and TRBJ2-7; D is undetermined. The CDR3 covers 12 residues. In germline, CDR1 is SGHNT, CDR2 YYREEE (reference sequence). Trimming took off 3 bases at V and 3 bases at J, with 7 bases between the two ends. CDR3 DNA sequence: TGTGCCAGCAGCTCCGAAAACTACGAGCAGTACTTC. The encoded protein is CASSSENYEQYF.

The rearrangement uses TRBV4-1 and TRBJ1-1; possibly TRBD1 for D (6 bases). The V and J ends lost 4 bases and 1 base respectively, with 10 bases between them. Germline values: CDR1 MGHRA, CDR2 YSYEKL. The CDR3 extends over 14 amino acids. Here the CDR3 reads CASSPVTGNTEAFF. As DNA, the CDR3 is TGCGCCAGCAGCCCCGTGACAGGGAACACTGAAGCTTTCTTT.

The V gene is TRBV19, the J gene TRBJ1-2, with D perhaps matching TRBD1 (5 bases). The CDR3 has 15 amino acids. Looked up from germline, CDR1 is LNHDA and CDR2 is SQIVND (reference sequence). V was pared by 1 base and J by 7 bases, with 16 bases between. The CDR3 bases are TGTGCCAGTAGTATAGGGGACCTCTCCCCGGGTGGCTACACCTTC. It codes for CASSIGDLSPGGYTF.

The V call is TRBV10-1, the J call TRBJ2-1; D ambiguous. The CDR3 contains 14 residues. The V gene's germline CDR1 is WNHNN and CDR2 SYGVQD (reference sequence). The V end lost 1 base, the J end lost 4 bases, and 8 bases lay between the germline ends. This CDR3 is CASSELVSYNEQFF. The CDR3 DNA reads as TGCGCCAGCAGTGAGTTGGTCAGTTACAATGAGCAGTTCTTC.

The genes are TRBV4-1 and TRBJ2-6; the D gene is possibly TRBD1 (7 bases). The CDR3 contains 16 residues. V lost 5 bases and J 2 bases, leaving 13 bases between the germline ends. The germline V gene has CDR1 MGHRA and CDR2 YSYEKL. The CDR3 loop reads CASSAGGGAGANVLTF. The CDR3, as DNA: TGCGCCAGCAGCGCCGGAGGGGGCGCTGGGGCCAACGTCCTGACTTTC.

The genes are TRBV6-5 and TRBJ1-4; 7 bases fit TRBD1. After removal of 0 bases from V and 6 bases from J, the junction contained 4 bases not matched to a gene. Germline V gene sequence: CDR1 MNHEY, CDR2 SVGAGI. There are 15 residues in the CDR3. CDR3 in DNA: TGTGCCAGCAGTTACTCTCCCACAGGGGATGAAAAACTGTTTTTT. Translated: CASSYSPTGDEKLFF.

The chain uses TRBV5-5 and TRBJ2-7, with a tentative D call TRBD1 (6 bases). Germline V CDR1 and CDR2: SGHKS, YYEKEE (reference sequence). The V end was cut by 4 bases, the J end by 3 bases, with 23 bases between. CDR3 length equals 17 residues. This CDR3 reads CASSIEGQFDRVYEQYF. The CDR3 DNA sequence: TGTGCCAGCAGCATAGAGGGACAATTCGACAGAGTCTACGAGCAGTACTTC.

The V gene is TRBV29-1, the J gene TRBJ2-7; 11 positions agree with TRBD1. Germline-derived CDR1 and CDR2 are SQVTM and ANQGSEA. V shed 0 bases, J shed 2 bases, and the junction held 3 bases outside the gene matches. This CDR3 spans 15 amino acids. CDR3 sequence reads: CSVEEKGQGAYEQYF. The CDR3 DNA follows: TGCAGCGTTGAAGAAAAGGGACAGGGGGCCTACGAGCAGTACTTC.

The chain carries TRBV24-1 and TRBJ1-3; D is uncertain. V lost 3 bases to trimming and J lost 0 bases, with 8 bases between them. CDR3 size: 15 residues. Germline CDR1 and CDR2: KGHDR and SFDVKD. The CDR3 reads CATSDPSFSGNTIYF. In nucleotides, the CDR3 is TGTGCCACCAGTGATCCCAGTTTCTCTGGAAACACCATATATTTT.

The chain is built from TRBV15 and TRBJ2-5, with D perhaps matching TRBD1 or TRBD2 (5 bases each). Germline V gene lookup returns CDR1 LNHNV and CDR2 YYDKDF (reference sequence). This CDR3 region has 15 residues. Trimming left V 0 bases short and J 2 bases short, with 10 bases between. CDR3 loop: CATSRDRGPQETQYF. The CDR3 DNA sequence: TGTGCCACCAGCAGAGATCGGGGACCACAAGAGACCCAGTACTTC.

The V gene is TRBV4-2, the J gene TRBJ1-6; TRBD1 matches at 9 bases. Germline loops: CDR1 LGHNA, CDR2 YNFKEQ. With 1 base clipped from V and 9 bases from J, the junction kept 4 bases outside the gene matches. The CDR3 has 15 amino acids. CDR3 nucleotides: TGTGCCAGCAGCCAAGTTCCACAGGGGGCTTCACCCCTCCACTTT. Translation gives CASSQVPQGASPLHF.

The chain carries TRBV5-6 and TRBJ2-7; TRBD1 aligns across 10 bases. The CDR3 sequence is 14 residues long. Looked up from germline, CDR1 is SGHDT and CDR2 is YYEEEE. J lost 3 bases, V lost 4 bases, and 4 bases had no gene match. In nucleotides, the CDR3 is TGTGCCAGCAGCCCCGGGACAGGGGTCTACGAGCAGTACTTC. This gives the protein CASSPGTGVYEQYF.

The chain recombines TRBV6-5 with TRBJ1-1; D unclear. With 0 bases removed from V and 1 base from J, the gap between germline ends came to 9 bases. Per the germline V gene, CDR1 is MNHEY and CDR2 is SVGAGI. The CDR3 spans 15 residues. In nucleotides, the CDR3 is TGTGCCAGCAGTTACTCGTCGTATCAGAACACTGAAGCTTTCTTT. It encodes CASSYSSYQNTEAFF.

This clone was seen more than once but under ten times. The chain is built from TRBV27 and TRBJ2-3; D may be TRBD1 (6 bases). V dropped 5 bases and J dropped 0 bases, with 12 bases sitting between them. Germline CDR1 and CDR2: MNHEY and SMNVEV (reference sequence). CDR3 length equals 15 residues. CDR3 residues: CASSPGAFSTDTQYF. Written as DNA, the CDR3 is TGTGCCAGCAGTCCAGGGGCGTTTAGCACAGATACGCAGTATTTT.

The CDR3 coding sequence is TGTGCCAGTAGTGCACGGACAGGGGGTAACACTGAAGCTTTCTTT. This sequence encodes CASSARTGGNTEAFF. V gene TRBV19 combines with J gene TRBJ1-1, with 10 positions matching TRBD1. Germline V CDR1 and CDR2: LNHDA, SQIVND (reference sequence). The CDR3 covers 15 residues. V trimming: 5 bases; J trimming: 2 bases; junction bases outside the gene matches: 5. Full variable domain (remainder filled in from reference TRBV19 and TRBJ1-1): DGGITQSPKYLFRKEGQNVTLSCEQNLNHDAMYWYRQDPGQGLRLIYYSQIVNDFQKGDIAEGYSVSREKKESFPLTVTSAQKNPTAFYLCASSARTGGNTEAFFGQGTRLTVV.